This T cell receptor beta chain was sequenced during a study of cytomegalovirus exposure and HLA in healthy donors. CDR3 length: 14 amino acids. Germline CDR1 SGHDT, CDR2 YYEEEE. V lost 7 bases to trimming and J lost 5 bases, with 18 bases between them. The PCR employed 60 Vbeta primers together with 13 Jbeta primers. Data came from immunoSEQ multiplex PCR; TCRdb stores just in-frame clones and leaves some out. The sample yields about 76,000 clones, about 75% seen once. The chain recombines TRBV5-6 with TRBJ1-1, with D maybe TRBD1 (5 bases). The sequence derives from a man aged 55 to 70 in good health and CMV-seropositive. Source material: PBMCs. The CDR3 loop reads CASGFLGGYTEAFF. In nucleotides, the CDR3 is TGTGCCAGCGGTTTTCTGGGGGGTTATACTGAAGCTTTCTTT.